These 8 T cell receptor beta chains were sequenced from one sample in a study of regulatory T cells in long-lasting Graves disease. Arm-PCR of CDR3 regions with iRepertoire HTBI primers generated TCR beta libraries. TCRdb reprocessed the multiplex PCR reads via MiXCR and lists one record per CDR3 protein. The sample yields roughly 500,000 distinct CDR3 sequences, around a fifth seen once. Time point described: persistent/refractory GD, antithyroid drugs over 5 years with positive TRAb. Extracted PBMC RNA gave rise to the TCR library. The sample consisted of peripheral blood mononuclear cells (PBMCs), taken when the disease was refractory, from a patient treated with antithyroid drugs. All receptors derive from a female donor with Graves disease.

The chain couples TRBV3-1 to TRBJ1-1; D ambiguous. The V gene's germline CDR1 is LGHDT and CDR2 YNNKEL (reference sequence). V shed 4 bases and J shed 7 bases, with 10 bases lying between them. This CDR3 is built from 12 residues. CDR3 sequence: CASSPGRDEAFF. CDR3 nucleotide sequence: TGTGCCAGCAGCCCCGGGAGAGATGAAGCTTTCTTT.

In its sample, this clonotype was seen a few times. An end of the junction does not agree with germline; a read error may underlie this. The chain carries TRBV7-9 and TRBJ2-5; D gene uncertain. The CDR3 length is 14 residues. Germline CDR1 is SEHNR and CDR2 is FQNEAQ (reference sequence). This CDR3 is CTSSFEEYQETQYF. In DNA, the CDR3 is TGTACCAGCAGCTTTGAAGAGTACCAAGAGACCCAGTACTTC.

This clonotype was detected ten times or more. CDR3 DNA: TGTGCCAGCAGTCCTACCTCCTACGAGCAGTACTTC. Its protein is CASSPTSYEQYF. The V call is TRBV28, the J call TRBJ2-7; D not certain. The length of the CDR3 is 12 residues. The ends were cut back, 5 bases at V and 0 bases at J, with 5 bases in the middle. Germline loops: CDR1 MDHEN, CDR2 SYDVKM.

The chain combines TRBV10-3 with TRBJ1-6; 10 positions agree with TRBD1. V lost 6 bases, J lost 7 bases, and 6 bases stayed unmatched. Germline V CDR1 and CDR2: ENHRY, SYGVKD. The CDR3 has 15 residues. The CDR3 loop reads CAISPLGQGNSPLHF. In DNA form, the CDR3 reads TGTGCCATCAGCCCCCTGGGACAGGGGAATTCACCCCTCCACTTT.

CDR3 sequence (DNA): TGTGCCAGTAGTATCATAGGACAGGCAAATCAGCCCCAGCATTTT. Its protein is CASSIIGQANQPQHF. The gene calls are TRBV19 and TRBJ1-5; 7 positions match TRBD1. This CDR3 is 15 amino acids long. From germline, CDR1 is LNHDA and CDR2 SQIVND (reference sequence). V was pared by 3 bases and J by 4 bases, with 6 bases of the junction left unmatched. The complete variable domain, with remaining parts taken from reference TRBV19 and TRBJ1-5, reads DGGITQSPKYLFRKEGQNVTLSCEQNLNHDAMYWYRQDPGQGLRLIYYSQIVNDFQKGDIAEGYSVSREKKESFPLTVTSAQKNPTAFYLCASSIIGQANQPQHFGDGTRLSIL.

The chain has TRBV12-3 or TRBV12-4 and TRBJ2-1, with D perhaps matching TRBD1 or TRBD2 (5 bases each). The CDR3 has 15 residues. Deletions cut 2 bases from V and 7 bases from J, with 15 bases between. The CDR3 bases are TGTGCCAGCAGTTTAAGGGACCCGGCGCGGAATGAGCAGTTCTTC. This encodes CASSLRDPARNEQFF.

This clonotype showed up just a few times. The V and J genes are TRBV6-2 or TRBV6-3 and TRBJ1-2; D not resolved. The germline V gene has CDR1 MNHEY and CDR2 SVGEGT. CDR3 length equals 14 residues. The V end lost 5 bases, the J end lost 8 bases, and 18 bases lay between the germline ends. In DNA form, the CDR3 reads TGTGCCAGCAGTCCCCCCGAAAGGGCCTACGGCTACACCTTC. Its translation is CASSPPERAYGYTF.

V usage is TRBV24-1 and J usage is TRBJ2-1, with 8 bases fitting TRBD1. The V segment lost 1 base and the J segment 7 bases; nucleotides outside the gene matches: 5. The CDR3 length is 15 residues. Germline V gene lookup returns CDR1 KGHDR and CDR2 SFDVKD. CDR3 loop: CATSDFWQGANEQFF. For the CDR3, the DNA is TGTGCCACCAGTGATTTTTGGCAGGGGGCTAATGAGCAGTTCTTC.